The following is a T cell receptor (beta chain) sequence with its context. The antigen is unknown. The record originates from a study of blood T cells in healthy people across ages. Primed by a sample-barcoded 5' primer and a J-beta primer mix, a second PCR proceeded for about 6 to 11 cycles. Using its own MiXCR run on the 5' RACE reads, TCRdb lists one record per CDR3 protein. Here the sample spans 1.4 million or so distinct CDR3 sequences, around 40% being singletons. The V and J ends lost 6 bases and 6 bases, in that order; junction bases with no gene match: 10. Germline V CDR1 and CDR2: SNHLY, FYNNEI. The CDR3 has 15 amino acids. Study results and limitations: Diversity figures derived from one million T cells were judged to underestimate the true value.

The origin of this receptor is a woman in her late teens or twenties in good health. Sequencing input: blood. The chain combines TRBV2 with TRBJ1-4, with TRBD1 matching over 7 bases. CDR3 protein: CASRQGQTFDEKLFF. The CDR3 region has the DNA TGTGCCAGCAGGCAGGGACAGACCTTTGATGAAAAACTGTTTTTT.